This T cell receptor beta chain appears in the sequencing data of a study of T cells after yellow fever vaccination (dated by TCRdb to the late 2010s). Turning to the overall study: Libraries from fractions with low cell numbers were prepared with the SMART-Seq v4 Ultra Low Input RNA kit. To follow T-cell clones before and after both primary and booster YFV17D yellow fever vaccination, bulk TCR alpha and beta repertoires underwent longitudinal sequencing. The cohort comprised two healthy male donors, one aged 18 to 29 and one aged 30 to 40 years. Blood samples were taken at several timepoints before and after primary and secondary immunization, and bulk PBMC replicates and cell subsets were isolated.

CDR1 and CDR2, per the germline V gene (reference sequence), are DFQATT and SNEGSKA. Spanning cysteine to phenylalanine, the CDR3 consists of 14 amino acids. Only the CDR3 portion is preserved as DNA: 42 bases, with reading frame beginning at the first base. Trimming takes 3 bases off V and 7 bases off J; junction bases not matched to a gene: 10. What the treatment or condition label conveys for this sample: live attenuated yellow fever vaccine strain. A standard Ficoll-Paque protocol was used to isolate PBMCs from peripheral blood. Dynabeads CD4 and CD8 positive selection kits were used to isolate CD4 and CD8 T-cell fractions. TriZol was used to extract RNA from bulk PBMCs, CD4 and CD8 fractions, and dextramer-positive and dextramer-negative fractions. TCR cDNA was synthesized by 5'RACE template switching, through which a universal primer site and unique molecular identifiers were introduced. cDNA synthesis was primed from both the TCR alpha and TCR beta constant segments. Library amplification used two PCR steps, and the second PCR step added sample barcodes and sequencing adapters. Sequencing of libraries was performed on Illumina HiSeq 2500 (2x100 bp) or NovaSeq (2x150 bp). The authors processed their data as follows. Reads were demultiplexed and collapsed into UMI consensus sequences with MIGEC, and V(D)J alignment was performed with MiXCR. Using edgeR on replicate PBMC samples, clonotypes were called vaccine-responding if FDR was below 0.01 and the log2 fold change was above 5 up to day 15. Bulk clonotypes were assigned CD4 or CD8 identity according to which sequenced CD4 or CD8 repertoire held them at higher abundance. TCRdb took the public reads, trimmed them with fastp at Q25, ran MiXCR for clone calling and kept in-frame beta chains. Rows are combined by CDR3 protein, so each entry shows the most common genes and DNA. V and J calls and clone size were set by TCRdb, not the authors. This sample gives some 160,000 distinct CDR3 sequences in total; approximately 6.8% of them show up just once. The ten largest account for more than 2.5% of the sample.

The research as a whole found: After the booster, most clones that had expanded after primary vaccination were detected again (about 97% of CD4 and around nine tenths of CD8), suggesting broad maintenance of memory. The secondary T-cell response was weaker than the primary response but faster, peaking on day 5 instead of day 15. Because the study included only two donors, the extent to which the findings can be generalized is limited. A small share of clonotypes was detected in both CD4 and CD8 compartments, with the overlap likely arising from convergent recombination. FACS-sorted repertoires could contain abundant contaminating clonotypes from the bulk population, so computational filtering was required.

On this clonotype itself: Its antigen is not yet known. Qualities for individual bases were not recorded, and no much larger clone is one base off.

The sequence is built from TRBV20-1 and TRBJ1-2; 8 of the junction bases match TRBD1. This TCR was sampled from a man between 18 and 29 years old who received the YFV17D yellow fever vaccine. The sequencing used CD4+ T cells sorted from PBMCs, collected roughly 5 days after the first yellow fever vaccination. The CDR3 corresponds to CSASGQGRLLGYTF. The nucleotide sequence reads TGCAGTGCTAGTGGACAGGGCCGACTTCTTGGCTACACCTTC.